This TCR beta chain was recovered during a study of cytomegalovirus exposure and HLA in healthy donors. Broader study findings: A later look showed TCR association rates differing by HLA locus, highest for DRB1 and lowest for HLA-C. The authors listed some 160 TCR beta chains as cytomegalovirus-associated. Prediction of most subjects' HLA-A and HLA-B alleles by TCR beta sequences was reportedly accurate. The likely origin of a cluster of highly shared sequence variants was a sequencing artifact.

Germline CDR1 is LGHNA and CDR2 is YNFKEQ. With 1 base clipped from V and 9 bases from J, the junction kept 9 bases outside the gene matches. There are 15 residues in the CDR3. On this clone: Its specificity is unknown.

Use of 60 Vbeta and 13 Jbeta primers characterized the PCR. Produced via immunoSEQ multiplex PCR; TCRdb's table is partial and in-frame only. The sample records 150,000 or so clones, 65% to 85% being singletons. The sequence was collected from a woman in her 40s in good health and CMV-seropositive. The chain employs TRBV4-2 and TRBJ2-4; TRBD2 matches 7 bases. Sample: PBMCs. The CDR3 DNA reads TGTGCCAGCAGCCAAGGGGAGGGCGGGGGACGCATTCAGTACTTC. Translated: CASSQGEGGGRIQYF.